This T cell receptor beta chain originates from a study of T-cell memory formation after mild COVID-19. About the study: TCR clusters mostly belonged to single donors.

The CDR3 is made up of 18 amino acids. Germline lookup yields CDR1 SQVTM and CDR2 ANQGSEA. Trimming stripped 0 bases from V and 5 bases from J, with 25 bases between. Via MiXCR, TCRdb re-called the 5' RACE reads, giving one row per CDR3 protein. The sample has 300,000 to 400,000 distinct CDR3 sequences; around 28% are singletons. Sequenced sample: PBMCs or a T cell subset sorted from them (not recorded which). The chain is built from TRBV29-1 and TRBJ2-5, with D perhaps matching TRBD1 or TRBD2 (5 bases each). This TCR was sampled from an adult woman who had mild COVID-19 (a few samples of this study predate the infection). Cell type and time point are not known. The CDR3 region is CSVEDLGRWGVLGETQYF. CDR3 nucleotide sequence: TGCAGCGTTGAAGATCTTGGGAGATGGGGCGTCTTGGGGGAGACCCAGTACTTC.